Listed below are T cell receptor beta chains from one sample, sequenced in a study of blood T cell repertoires in COVID-19. Data came from immunoSEQ multiplex PCR; TCRdb stores just in-frame clones and leaves some out. Of about 480,000 clones listed, over 75% are singletons. Sample: PBMCs or T cells enriched from blood (not recorded which). All receptors derive from a woman aged 40 to 50 who had recovered from COVID-19. CDR3s include the opening cysteine and the closing phenylalanine or tryptophan. Each record gives: J gene, D gene, V gene, CDR3 DNA, CDR3 protein. A D gene is named only where the DNA matches it firmly.

>TRBJ2-3|TRBD2|TRBV6-5
TGTGCCAGCAGTTTAGCGGGTAGCACAGATACGCAGTATTTT
CASSLAGSTDTQYF
>TRBJ1-3|NA|TRBV7-2
TGTGCCAGCAGCTCCTCGGATTACTACTCTGGAAACACCATATATTTT
CASSSSDYYSGNTIYF
>TRBJ1-3|NA|TRBV19
TGTGCCAGTAGTCTTGACAGGCTGAACACTGGAAACACCATATATTTT
CASSLDRLNTGNTIYF
>TRBJ2-7|NA|TRBV6-5
TGTGCCAGCATCCCGGGGTCCCAATCGGGCGAGCAGTACTTC
CASIPGSQSGEQYF
>TRBJ1-1|NA|TRBV19
TGTGCCAGTAGCTCCTTAATAGCTTTCTTT
CASSSLIAFF
>TRBJ2-3|TRBD2|TRBV2
TGTGCCAGCAGTGAGCTAGCGGGAGGACGCACAGATACGCAGTATTTT
CASSELAGGRTDTQYF
>TRBJ2-7|TRBD2|TRBV4-3
TGCGCCAGCAGCCAAGATTACCTAGCGGGAGGTAACTCCTACGAGCAGTACTTC
CASSQDYLAGGNSYEQYF
>TRBJ2-6|NA|TRBV6-5
TGTGCCAGCAGTTATTCAAGCCGCTCTGGGGCCAACGTCCTGACTTTC
CASSYSSRSGANVLTF
>TRBJ2-3|NA|TRBV7-9
TGTGCCAGCAGCTTAGGCCGCTGGGGGGGCTCCAGGGACACAGATACGCAGTATTTT
CASSLGRWGGSRDTDTQYF
>TRBJ1-5|NA|TRBV11-2
NA
CASSFGSGGNQPQHF
>TRBJ1-2|TRBD1|TRBV29-1
TGCAGCGTTGTGACAGGGGGGGACTATGGCTACACCTTC
CSVVTGGDYGYTF
>TRBJ2-1|TRBD2|TRBV30
TGTGCCTGGAGTGTACGGGGGAGGGCCCGTGAGCAGTTCTTC
CAWSVRGRAREQFF